The TCR beta chain described here comes from a study of blood T cell repertoires in COVID-19. Study-wide background: Specimens from acute and convalescent COVID-19 originated in the United States, Italy and Spain. Sources were T cells, B-cell-depleted T cells, or PBMCs; the material itself was cDNA or gDNA.

This table comes from immunoSEQ multiplex PCR, and its TCRdb copy is limited to in-frame clones, with some not included. The top ten clones hold approximately 2% of a sample with hundreds of thousands of clones, approximately 88% of them seen once. Participant-given clinical history determined each cohort assignment. The CDR3 has 14 amino acids. Germline V CDR1 and CDR2: MGHDK, SYGVNS. Trimming took 4 bases from V and 7 from J; bases not matched to a gene: 3. The rearrangement joins TRBV25-1 to TRBJ1-6, with 8 bases matching TRBD1. Sequenced sample: PBMCs or T cells enriched from blood (not recorded which). The clonotype was recovered from a woman in her forties with acute COVID-19. The CDR3 nucleotides read TGTGCCAGCAGTGTGACAGGGGAAAATTCACCCCTCCACTTT. Its translation: CASSVTGENSPLHF.